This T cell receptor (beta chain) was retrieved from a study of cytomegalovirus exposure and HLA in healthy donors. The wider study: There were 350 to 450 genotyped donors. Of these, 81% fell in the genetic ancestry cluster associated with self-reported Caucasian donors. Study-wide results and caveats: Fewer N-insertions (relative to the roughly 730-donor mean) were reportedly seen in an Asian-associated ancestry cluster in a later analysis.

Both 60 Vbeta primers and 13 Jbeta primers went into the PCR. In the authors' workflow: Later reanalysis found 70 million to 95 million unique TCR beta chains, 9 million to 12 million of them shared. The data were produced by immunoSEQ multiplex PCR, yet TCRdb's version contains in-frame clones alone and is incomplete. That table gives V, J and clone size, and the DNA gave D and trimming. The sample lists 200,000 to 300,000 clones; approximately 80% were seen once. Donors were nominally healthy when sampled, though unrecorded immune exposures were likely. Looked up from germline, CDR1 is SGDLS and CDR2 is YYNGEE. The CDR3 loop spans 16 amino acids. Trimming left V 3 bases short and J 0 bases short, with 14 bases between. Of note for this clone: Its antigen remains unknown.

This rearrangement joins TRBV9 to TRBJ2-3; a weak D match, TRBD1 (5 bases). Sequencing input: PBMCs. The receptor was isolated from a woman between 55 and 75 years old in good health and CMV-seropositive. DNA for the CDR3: TGTGCCAGCAGCGCCCAAGGACAAGCTAGCACAGATACGCAGTATTTT. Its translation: CASSAQGQASTDTQYF.